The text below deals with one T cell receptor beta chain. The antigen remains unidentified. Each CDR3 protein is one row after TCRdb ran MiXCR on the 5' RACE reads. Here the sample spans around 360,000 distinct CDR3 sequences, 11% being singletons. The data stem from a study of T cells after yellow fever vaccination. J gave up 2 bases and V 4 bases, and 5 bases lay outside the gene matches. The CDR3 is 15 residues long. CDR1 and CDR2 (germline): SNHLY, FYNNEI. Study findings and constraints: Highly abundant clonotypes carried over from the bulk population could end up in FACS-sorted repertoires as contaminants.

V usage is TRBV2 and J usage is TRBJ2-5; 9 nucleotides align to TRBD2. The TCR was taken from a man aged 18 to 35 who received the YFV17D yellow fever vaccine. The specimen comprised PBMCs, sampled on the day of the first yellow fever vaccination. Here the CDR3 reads CASSAMTSGQETQYF. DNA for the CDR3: TGTGCCAGCAGTGCGATGACTAGCGGACAAGAGACCCAGTACTTC. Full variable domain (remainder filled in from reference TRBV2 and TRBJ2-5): EPEVTQTPSHQVTQMGQEVILRCVPISNHLYFYWYRQILGQKVEFLVSFYNNEISEKSEIFDDQFSVERPDGSNFTLKIRSTKLEDSAMYFCASSAMTSGQETQYFGPGTRLLVL.